The 10 T cell receptor beta chains given below trace back to one sample, sequenced in a study of low-dose radiotherapy and immunotherapy resistance in tumors. Time point meaning: before trial treatment. Gene-specific TRAV and TRBV primers were used for first-strand cDNA, covering alpha and beta chains. TCR amplification involved around 22 PCR cycles with a constant-region primer and V-primer adapter. TCRdb redid the calling of the reads with MiXCR, one entry per CDR3 protein. This table has 80,000 to 90,000 distinct CDR3 sequences, about 18% appearing once. The sequenced sample was PBMCs, obtained before treatment. The receptors were sampled from a male donor with prostate cancer.

Details on this clonotype: It is unclear where the CDR3 begins or ends on the DNA, so no DNA is shown, and the CDR3 is as TCRdb lists it. The rearrangement joins TRBV23-1 to TRBJ2-2; the table's D call TRBD2 went unverified against the DNA. TRBV23-1 counts as an open reading frame of uncertain function. The CDR3 is 20 residues long, counting both termini. CDR3: CASSQSYLDRGTEHRGAVFF.

The V call is TRBV30, the J call TRBJ1-5; D may be TRBD1 (6 bases). Germline CDR1 reads GTSNPN; CDR2 reads SVGIG (reference sequence). Deletions cut 0 bases from V and 4 bases from J, with 10 bases between. CDR3 size: 14 residues. The CDR3 loop reads CAWSVGGPNQPQHF. The CDR3 DNA is TGTGCCTGGAGTGTAGGGGGGCCTAATCAGCCCCAGCATTTT. Supplemented by reference TRBV30 and TRBJ1-5, the full variable domain reads SQTIHQWPATLVQPVGSPLSLECTVEGTSNPNLYWYRQAAGRGLQLLFYSVGIGQISSEVPQNLSASRPQDRQFILSSKKLLLSDSGFYLCAWSVGGPNQPQHFGDGTRLSIL.

The table lists this clonotype with a few counts. V usage is TRBV15 and J usage is TRBJ1-5; 7 bases align to TRBD1. Germline V lookup: CDR1 LNHNV, CDR2 YYDKDF (reference sequence). V lost 0 bases, J lost 6 bases, and 8 bases stayed unmatched. CDR3 length: 16 residues. Here the CDR3 DNA reads TGTGCCACCAGCAGAGATCCTGGGACAGCCAGTCAGCCCCAGCATTTT. This sequence encodes CATSRDPGTASQPQHF.

Ten or more counts support this clonotype. The chain uses TRBV20-1 and TRBJ2-1, with TRBD1 matching 8 bases. With 5 bases clipped from V and 5 bases from J, the junction kept 5 bases outside the gene matches. Germline lookup yields CDR1 DFQATT and CDR2 SNEGSKA (reference sequence). The CDR3 extends over 13 amino acids. CDR3 nucleotide sequence: TGCAGTGCTGGACAGGGTGGGGACAATGAGCAGTTCTTC. Its protein product is CSAGQGGDNEQFF.

In its sample, this clonotype was seen many times. The genes are TRBV12-3 or TRBV12-4 and TRBJ1-3; 11 bases are a match to TRBD1. The CDR3 length is 15 residues. V lost 5 bases and J lost 4; bases outside the gene matches: 4. The CDR3 here is CASSPDRGRGNTIYF. CDR3 sequence (DNA): TGTGCCAGCAGTCCGGACAGGGGGCGCGGAAACACCATATATTTT.

This clonotype has a handful of counts. This chain uses TRBV5-6 with TRBJ1-2; a weak D match, TRBD1 (5 bases). V lost 5 bases to trimming and J lost 4 bases, with 12 bases between them. Germline V lookup: CDR1 SGHDT, CDR2 YYEEEE. CDR3 size: 13 residues. The CDR3 DNA is TGTGCCAGCAGGGCAGGGAACCGCTATGGCTACACCTTC. Translation: CASRAGNRYGYTF.

Ten or more counts support this clonotype. The V gene is TRBV5-4, the J gene TRBJ2-3; D gene unclear. Trimming pared 3 bases from V and 2 bases from J, leaving 7 bases between. The CDR3 spans 13 residues. CDR1 is SGHNT and CDR2 is YYREEE in the germline V gene (reference sequence). Written as DNA, the CDR3 is TGTGCCAGCAGCTACGACTTCACAGATACGCAGTATTTT. Amino acids: CASSYDFTDTQYF.

The chain carries TRBV6-1 and TRBJ2-2; D could derive from TRBD1 or TRBD2 (5 bases each). Trimming took off 1 base at V and 6 bases at J, with 9 bases between the two ends. Germline V gene data show CDR1 as MNHNS and CDR2 as SASEGT. There are 14 residues in the CDR3. CDR3 in DNA: TGTGCCAGCAGTGAAGTTCGGGACGCCGGGGAGCTGTTTTTT. Protein sequence: CASSEVRDAGELFF.

This clonotype showed up many times. J is TRBJ2-7 and V is TRBV18; 9 bases line up with TRBD2. Germline V gene lookup returns CDR1 KGHSH and CDR2 LQKENI. The CDR3 extends over 15 amino acids. The J segment lost 4 bases and the V segment lost 6 bases, leaving 10 bases of the junction unmatched. This chain's CDR3 is CASSPIAGALYEQYF. The CDR3 coding sequence is TGTGCCAGCTCCCCCATAGCGGGAGCCCTTTACGAGCAGTACTTC.

This rearrangement joins TRBV7-2 to TRBJ2-2, with D possibly matching TRBD2 (6 bases). Per the germline V gene, CDR1 is SGHTA and CDR2 is FQGNSA. V lost 4 bases to trimming and J lost 3 bases, with 15 bases between them. The CDR3 has 16 residues. Here the CDR3 reads CASSSPVGGHTGELFF. CDR3 nucleotides: TGTGCCAGCAGCTCCCCGGTGGGGGGACACACCGGGGAGCTGTTTTTT. Filled out from reference TRBV7-2 and TRBJ2-2, the complete variable domain reads GAGVSQSPSNKVTEKGKDVELRCDPISGHTALYWYRQSLGQGLEFLIYFQGNSAPDKSGLPSDRFSAERTGGSVSTLTIQRTQQEDSAVYLCASSSPVGGHTGELFFGEGSRLTVL.